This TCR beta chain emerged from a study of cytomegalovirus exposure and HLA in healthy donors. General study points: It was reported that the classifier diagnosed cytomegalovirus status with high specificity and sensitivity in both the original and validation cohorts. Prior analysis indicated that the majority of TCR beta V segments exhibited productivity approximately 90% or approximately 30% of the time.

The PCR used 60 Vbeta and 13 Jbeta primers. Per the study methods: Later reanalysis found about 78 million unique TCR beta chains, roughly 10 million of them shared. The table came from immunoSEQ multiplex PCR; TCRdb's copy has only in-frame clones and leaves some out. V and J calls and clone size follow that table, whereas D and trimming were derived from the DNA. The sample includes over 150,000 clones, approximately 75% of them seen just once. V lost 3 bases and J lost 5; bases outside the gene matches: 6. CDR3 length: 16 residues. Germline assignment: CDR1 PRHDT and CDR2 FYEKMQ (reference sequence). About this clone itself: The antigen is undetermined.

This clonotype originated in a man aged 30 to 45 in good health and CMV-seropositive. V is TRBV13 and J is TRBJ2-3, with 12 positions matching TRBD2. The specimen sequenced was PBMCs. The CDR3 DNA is TGTGCCAGCAGCTTCCCTAGCGGGGGGGCCGAAGATACGCAGTATTTT. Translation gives CASSFPSGGAEDTQYF.